This T cell receptor beta chain was captured in a study of human T cells and chemical hapten exposure. Time point here: healthy volunteer bleed at 2 weeks. Extraction of total RNA was performed on unfractionated whole blood. Germline V lookup: CDR1 LNHDA, CDR2 SQIVND (reference sequence). The V and J ends lost 6 bases and 2 bases, in that order; junction bases with no gene match: 4. This CDR3 comprises 15 residues. The table lists this clonotype with a few counts. What the library attached to individual cDNA molecules were unique molecular identifiers. A single record per CDR3 protein comes from TCRdb applying MiXCR to the RACE reads. Here the sample spans 130,000 or so distinct CDR3 sequences, about 9% being singletons.

Sequencing was done on a sample of whole blood. The chain recombines TRBV19 with TRBJ2-7; the match to TRBD2 covers 13 bases. The TCR sequence derives from a male donor in good health. Some clones in this sample may be carry-over from other donors' samples. This chain's CDR3 is CASSRGTSGTYEQYF. CDR3 in DNA: TGTGCCAGTAGCCGCGGGACTAGCGGGACCTACGAGCAGTACTTC.